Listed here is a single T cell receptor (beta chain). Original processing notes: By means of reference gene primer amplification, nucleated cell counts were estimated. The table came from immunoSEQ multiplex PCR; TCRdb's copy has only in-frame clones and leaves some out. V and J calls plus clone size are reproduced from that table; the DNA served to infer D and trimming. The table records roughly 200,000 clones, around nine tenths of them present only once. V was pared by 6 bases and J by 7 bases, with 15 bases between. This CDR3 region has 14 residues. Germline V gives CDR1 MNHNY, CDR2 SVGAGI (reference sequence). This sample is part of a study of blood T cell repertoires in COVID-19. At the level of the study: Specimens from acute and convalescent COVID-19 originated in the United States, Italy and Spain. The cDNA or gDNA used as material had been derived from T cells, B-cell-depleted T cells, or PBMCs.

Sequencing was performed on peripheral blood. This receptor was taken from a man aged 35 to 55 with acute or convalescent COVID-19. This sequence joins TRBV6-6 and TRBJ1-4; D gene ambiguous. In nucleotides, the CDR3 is TGTGCCAGCAGGGAGCACGGAGGAGGTGAAAAACTGTTTTTT. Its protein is CASREHGGGEKLFF.